One sample yielded the 8 T cell receptor beta chains listed below, sequenced in a study of blood T cell repertoires in COVID-19. Assay used: immunoSEQ multiplex PCR; TCRdb lists only in-frame clones, some missing. This repertoire shows some 200,000 clones, approximately 90% found once; its top ten account for over 15%. Sequenced sample: peripheral blood. Receptors were obtained from a man aged 50-60 years with COVID-19, enrolled during active disease.

This clone was seen a handful of times. The chain combines TRBV7-2 with TRBJ1-4, with D tentatively TRBD1 (6 bases). The CDR3 contains 14 residues. Deletions cut 2 bases from V and 7 bases from J, with 11 bases between. Germline CDR1 reads SGHTA; CDR2 reads FQGNSA. Written as DNA, the CDR3 is TGTGCCAGCAGCTTAAAACAGGGTGGTGAAAAACTGTTTTTT. Protein sequence: CASSLKQGGEKLFF.

The rearrangement links TRBV6-5 to TRBJ2-5; 8 bases fit TRBD2. The CDR3 covers 16 residues. The V gene end was trimmed by 0 bases and the J gene end by 2 bases; junction bases not matched to a gene: 5. Germline loops: CDR1 MNHEY, CDR2 SVGAGI. This chain's CDR3 is CASSYSNAGGQETQYF. The CDR3 DNA reads TGTGCCAGCAGTTACTCTAATGCGGGGGGACAAGAGACCCAGTACTTC.

The chain has TRBV7-9 and TRBJ1-6, with D possibly matching TRBD1 (5 bases). Trimming pared 5 bases from V and 7 bases from J, leaving 12 bases between. CDR1 and CDR2 (germline): SEHNR, FQNEAQ (reference sequence). CDR3 length: 14 amino acids. The CDR3 DNA reads as TGTGCCAGCAGCCTGGGGCCTACCAATTCACCCCTCCACTTT. Its translation is CASSLGPTNSPLHF.

The chain carries TRBV10-3 and TRBJ1-1, with 9 bases identical to TRBD1. The germline V gene encodes CDR1 ENHRY and CDR2 SYGVKD. Trimming cost V 0 bases and J 7 bases; bases outside gene matches: 3. The CDR3 extends over 14 amino acids. The CDR3 sequence is CAISESDRGFEAFF. In nucleotides, the CDR3 is TGTGCCATCAGTGAGTCTGACAGGGGGTTTGAAGCTTTCTTT.

This clone was counted between two and nine times. V gene TRBV4-3 combines with J gene TRBJ2-1, with 11 bases lining up with TRBD1. J lost 8 bases, V lost 3 bases, and 12 bases had no gene match. Per germline, CDR1 LGHNA and CDR2 YSLEER. There are 17 residues in the CDR3. The DNA of the CDR3 is TGCGCCAGCAGCCAGAATCTGGCGGGACAGGGGGGGGATGAGCAGTTCTTC. Its translation is CASSQNLAGQGGDEQFF.

This chain joins TRBV18 and TRBJ2-1; possible D gene TRBD2, 8 bases. Germline CDR1 reads KGHSH; CDR2 reads LQKENI. Deletions cut 5 bases from V and 3 bases from J, with 26 bases between. This CDR3 spans 19 amino acids. The CDR3 sequence is CASSVRGQPGLALYNEQFF. CDR3 DNA sequence: TGTGCCAGCTCAGTCCGGGGACAGCCTGGACTAGCCCTCTACAATGAGCAGTTCTTC.

A few counts support this clone. This rearrangement joins TRBV18 to TRBJ2-5; TRBD1 matches 9 bases. Germline V gene sequence: CDR1 KGHSH, CDR2 LQKENI. V was clipped by 0 bases and J by 2 bases; unmatched bases: 4. This CDR3 contains 16 residues. The chain's CDR3 is CASSPPSTGGQETQYF. In DNA, the CDR3 is TGTGCCAGCTCACCACCGTCGACAGGGGGGCAAGAGACCCAGTACTTC.

About this clone itself: This sample also contains other DNA sequences that code for the same CDR3. This sequence joins TRBV6-6 and TRBJ1-5; no clear D. The CDR3 is made up of 12 amino acids. The germline V gene encodes CDR1 MNHNY and CDR2 SVGAGI (reference sequence). V was shortened by 8 bases and J by 3 bases, with 8 bases between the two germline ends. The CDR3 protein is CASSIDNQPQHF. The CDR3 DNA follows: TGTGCCAGCTCAATAGACAATCAGCCCCAGCATTTT.